This TCR beta chain was profiled in a study of blood T cell repertoires in COVID-19 (dated by TCRdb to 2018 to 2021). About the investigation overall: Samples covering the acute and convalescent phases of COVID-19 were provided by collaborators in the United States, Italy and Spain. Where available, HLA class I and class II types were taken from metadata supplied by the sample provider and were not determined by assay-based typing. The samples were drawn from the first 160 participants of the ongoing ImmuneRACE study and from over a thousand subjects provided by 6 global collaborators. Sample metadata almost always included a de-identified subject ID, COVID-19 status, age in years and sex. The repertoires were released in a freely available public database intended as a resource for research on the immune response to SARS-CoV-2. The material from the prospective study consisted of cDNA or gDNA derived from T cells, B-cell-depleted T cells, or PBMCs. The dataset comprised deeply sampled blood TCRbeta repertoires from subjects exposed to, actively infected with, or recovered from COVID-19. Beyond this particular receptor, the publication reports: How much clinical and demographic metadata was included differed by source and by participant, and the metadata was provided uncurated.

On this clone: It lacks a known antigen. No qualities accompany the bases; no much larger clone lies one base away.

Samples from volunteer blood donors who had recovered from COVID-19 were contributed by a second Seattle source. Whole blood was collected in K2EDTA tubes by collaborating institutions according to the institutions' own protocols. For TCRbeta analysis, collaborators shipped samples in one of three forms: frozen whole blood, isolated PBMCs, or DNA extracted from either of those sample types. TCRbeta CDR3 regions were amplified from genomic DNA by means of the immunoSEQ Assay, a bias-controlled multiplex PCR. On the authors' methods: Nucleated cell counts per sample were estimated from amplification of reference gene primers within the assay. To quantify the absolute abundance of each unique TCRbeta CDR3 rearrangement, sequence reads were collapsed and filtered. Productive Simpson clonality was computed per sample as the square root of Simpson's diversity index over productive rearrangements. In TCRdb, the immuneACCESS table is reduced to in-frame sequences with V and J assigned. These tables do not hold every clone; where another copy was compared, an unresolved V gene accounts for under half, and the others remain unexplained. The D gene and trimming were derived from the DNA, and the V and J assignments and clone size from that table. This sample holds around 230,000 clones; about nine tenths were observed only once. 2% to 2.5% of the sample is held by the ten biggest clonotypes.

CDR1 and CDR2 are read off the germline V gene (reference sequence) as DFQATT and SNEGSKA. Trimming at the junction amounts to 5 bases on V and 2 bases on J, and the germline ends lie 5 bases apart. The CDR3, from cysteine to phenylalanine, totals 11 residues. The sequence is cut down to CDR3 DNA, 33 bases in frame from base 1. The origin of this receptor is a man younger than 40 who had recovered from COVID-19. This receptor chain uses TRBV20-1 and TRBJ2-3, with an unclear D gene assignment. The sample consisted of peripheral blood. The bases read TGCAGTGCTCTGTACACAGATACGCAGTATTTT. Translated, it reads CSALYTDTQYF.